This entry describes one T cell receptor (beta chain). The target antigen is unknown. With 0 bases removed from V and 4 bases from J, the gap between germline ends came to 8 bases. Germline V gene data show CDR1 as SGHRS and CDR2 as YFSETQ. The CDR3 is 14 amino acids. The data were taken from a study of OX40 agonist ivuxolimab in advanced cancers. Study-wide background: Dose-escalation patients had hepatocellular carcinoma, melanoma, renal cell or head and neck cancer. A mean age of around 66 years, range roughly 23 to 85, was recorded, and about 83% were male.

Notes on the study in general: Partial responders at 0.1-3.0 mg/kg showed near-lowest clonal expansion. Some of the nonresponding patients also showed low levels of normalized T-cell clonal expansion.

Clones were read by immunoSEQ multiplex PCR, and TCRdb kept only the in-frame ones, dropping some. The sample shows 100,000 or so clones, just over 90% of them seen only once. This chain connects TRBV5-1 to TRBJ1-5, with a weak D call TRBD1 (5 bases). This specimen was CD4+ or CD8+ T cells sorted from blood, taken in a trial of the OX40 agonist ivuxolimab. The receptor was derived from an adult with an advanced solid tumor such as melanoma, head and neck, liver or kidney cancer. The CDR3 protein is CASSLAEGNQPQHF. The CDR3 region has the DNA TGCGCCAGCAGCTTGGCCGAGGGGAATCAGCCCCAGCATTTT.